The 9 T cell receptor beta chains reported below all come from one sample, sequenced in a study of blood T cell repertoires in COVID-19 (dated by TCRdb to 2018 to 2020). The library came from the immunoSEQ multiplex PCR assay. Imported from immuneACCESS, the table was reduced by TCRdb to in-frame sequences with V and J called. These copies leave out some clones; in studies compared against another copy, an unresolved V gene accounts for under half, and the cause of the remainder is not known. In this sample the table shows tens of thousands of clones, roughly nine tenths of which occur a single time. About 2% of the sample lies in the top ten. Sequences were obtained from peripheral blood. The source is a man over 45 with active or convalescent COVID-19.

The chain couples TRBV19 to TRBJ2-7; tentatively, D is TRBD2 (6 bases). The V gene lost 5 bases and the J gene lost 1 base, with 12 bases spanning the gap. Germline V gives CDR1 LNHDA, CDR2 SQIVND (reference sequence). The length of the CDR3 is 14 residues. The CDR3 loop is CASSVISGSYEQYF. In DNA, the CDR3 is TGTGCCAGTAGTGTAATTAGCGGTTCCTACGAGCAGTACTTC.

The chain has TRBV5-1 and TRBJ2-1, with 7 nucleotides matching TRBD1. V trimming: 1 base; J trimming: 0 bases; junction bases outside the gene matches: 10. CDR1 and CDR2 from the germline V gene are SGHRS and YFSETQ. The CDR3 length is 18 residues. The CDR3 is CASSLTIRQGSSYNEQFF. CDR3 nucleotides: TGCGCCAGCAGCTTGACCATTCGACAGGGAAGCTCCTACAATGAGCAGTTCTTC.

The chain employs TRBV5-6 and TRBJ2-7; possible D gene TRBD2, 6 bases. Germline V gene lookup returns CDR1 SGHDT and CDR2 YYEEEE. Trimming took 2 bases from V and 3 from J, leaving 12 bases between them. This CDR3 contains 14 residues. CDR3: CASSFRGGSYEQYF. The CDR3 DNA reads as TGTGCCAGCAGCTTCCGGGGAGGTAGCTACGAGCAGTACTTC.

The rearrangement joins TRBV18 to TRBJ2-1, with no clear D. Germline V gives CDR1 KGHSH, CDR2 LQKENI. V was pared by 0 bases and J by 6 bases, with 9 bases between. The CDR3 runs to 14 residues. DNA for the CDR3: TGTGCCAGCTCACCACCGGGCTTTTTCAATGAGCAGTTCTTC. It yields the protein CASSPPGFFNEQFF.

The rearrangement joins TRBV28 to TRBJ2-3; perhaps TRBD2 as D (6 bases). Trimming shortened V by 4 bases and J by 1 base, and 9 bases separated the two germline ends. CDR3 length: 14 residues. Germline V CDR1 and CDR2: MDHEN, SYDVKM. In DNA, the CDR3 is TGTGCCAGCAGTTCCCCTAGCGGCACAGATACGCAGTATTTT. Its translation is CASSSPSGTDTQYF.

Only one count was recorded for this clone. The rearrangement uses TRBV4-3 and TRBJ2-5; a weak D match, TRBD1 (6 bases). The CDR3 totals 17 residues. With 0 bases removed from V and 1 base from J, the gap between germline ends came to 15 bases. Per germline, CDR1 LGHNA and CDR2 YSLEER. The CDR3 loop reads CASSQDWPRTVQETQYF. CDR3 DNA sequence: TGCGCCAGCAGCCAAGATTGGCCCCGGACAGTCCAAGAGACCCAGTACTTC.

This chain uses TRBV7-6 with TRBJ1-1, with 8 bases lining up with TRBD1. Germline lookup yields CDR1 SGHVS and CDR2 FNYEAQ. The length of the CDR3 is 16 residues. After removal of 5 bases from V and 3 bases from J, the junction contained 11 bases not matched to a gene. The CDR3 protein is CASSTPGTGGDTEAFF. Here the CDR3 DNA reads TGTGCCAGCAGCACGCCCGGGACAGGTGGGGACACTGAAGCTTTCTTT.

The V call is TRBV4-1, the J call TRBJ2-7; 7 nucleotides align to TRBD1. This CDR3 is 16 amino acids long. Trimming at V came to 2 bases and at J to 2 bases, leaving 9 bases not matched to a gene. Germline lookup yields CDR1 MGHRA and CDR2 YSYEKL. The CDR3 protein is CASSQFTGQGAYEQYF. In nucleotides, the CDR3 is TGCGCCAGCAGCCAATTTACAGGGCAGGGGGCCTACGAGCAGTACTTC.

The chain carries TRBV10-3 and TRBJ1-3; D may be TRBD1 (5 bases). The CDR3 spans 14 residues. CDR1 is ENHRY, CDR2 SYGVKD, per germline. V was trimmed by 3 bases and J by 2 bases, leaving 8 bases between them. This chain's CDR3 is CAISDGGAGNTIYF. The CDR3 DNA sequence: TGTGCCATCAGTGATGGAGGGGCTGGAAACACCATATATTTT.